Detailed here is one TCR beta chain. The junction shows a germline mismatch at one end, possibly a read error. The authors sequenced TCR beta from blood CD8+ and CD4+ T cells. The data originate from a study of CD8 T cells in Susac syndrome. Germline CDR1 is DFQATT and CDR2 is SNEGSKA (reference sequence). CDR3 length equals 15 residues. Reverse transcription of about 0.45 to 1 ug RNA was carried out with random hexamers. TCRdb analysed the immunoSEQ multiplex PCR reads with MiXCR anew, one entry per CDR3 protein. The profile covers about 290,000 distinct CDR3 sequences, with approximately 85% appearing a single time and around 0.22% taken by the ten largest.

The sample consisted of CD8+ T cells from PBMCs. The receptor was isolated from a human donor with multiple sclerosis. The rearrangement links TRBV20-1 to TRBJ2-5, with TRBD2 matching 7 bases. The CDR3 DNA follows: TGCAATGCTAGAGGCCCAGCGGGACTGGAAGAGACCCAGTACTTC. This codes for CNARGPAGLEETQYF.